This record concerns one T cell receptor (beta chain) sequence. As yet, its antigen is unknown. The data were obtained in a study of cytomegalovirus exposure and HLA in healthy donors. Notes on the study in general: A later analysis by the authors found several of the most significant clusters apparently linked to common viral pathogens.

At the time of sampling, donors were nominally healthy, though unrecorded immune exposures were likely. In the PCR, 60 Vbeta and 13 Jbeta primers were used. The data were produced by immunoSEQ multiplex PCR, yet TCRdb's version contains in-frame clones alone and is incomplete. Its listing shows approximately 150,000 clones. The source material was PBMCs. The source of this sequence is a woman aged 45-59 years in good health and CMV-seronegative.

This CDR3 is CASSYGGGGYGYTF. Written as DNA, the CDR3 is TGTGCCAGCAGTTACGGGGGAGGAGGCTATGGCTACACCTTC. This chain joins TRBV6-5 and TRBJ1-2; D perhaps matches TRBD1 (5 bases). The CDR3 is 14 amino acids. Germline V gives CDR1 MNHEY, CDR2 SVGAGI. V was clipped by 2 bases and J by 4 bases, with 11 bases between them.